This TCR beta chain was observed in a study of blood T cell repertoires in COVID-19. Per the original methods: The assay estimated nucleated cells by amplifying reference gene primers. TCRdb keeps only in-frame clones here, not all; method: immunoSEQ multiplex PCR. V, J and clone size are those of that table, while D and trimming were read from the DNA. The table records fewer than 200,000 clones, approximately 87% of them present only once. Those who participated ranged in age from roughly 18 to 90 years and resided in around 22 US areas. The specimen sequenced was PBMCs or T cells enriched from blood (not recorded which). The TCR originated in a woman aged 50 to 60 who had recovered from COVID-19.

CDR3 in DNA: TGTGCCAGTAGTAACAGGGGGTCCTCCTACAATGAGCAGTTCTTC. Its translation: CASSNRGSSYNEQFF. V is TRBV19 and J is TRBJ2-1; 8 nucleotides agree with TRBD1. The CDR3 consists of 15 residues. Germline loops: CDR1 LNHDA, CDR2 SQIVND (reference sequence). The ends lost 4 bases at V and 0 bases at J; junction bases unmatched: 2.